This T cell receptor (beta chain) derives from a study of glioma-infiltrating T cells (dated by TCRdb to the mid-2010s). About the full investigation: Glioma tissue, non-neoplastic brain tissue and matched peripheral blood mononuclear cells were used as sources from which TCR alpha- and beta-chain repertoires were sequenced. To measure divergence between tissue and blood T-cell populations, each tissue-infiltrating repertoire was compared with the peripheral blood repertoire of the same patient. The paired cohort comprised three low-grade glioma patients, 7 or 8 primary glioblastoma patients and three non-glioma patients contributing non-neoplastic brain tissue. Broader findings and caveats from the paper: Group comparisons rested on small numbers: three non-neoplastic, three low-grade glioma and seven or eight glioblastoma patients. VJ-independent divergence between tissue and blood was lower than expected in non-neoplastic patients but higher than expected in all gliomas, particularly low-grade gliomas. Tissue and blood shared very few CDR3 sequences, a result attributed to high CDR3 diversity and limited sampling.

This clonotype came up many times. Its binding antigen is unknown. One base away there is no much larger clone; base qualities are not given. The iRepertoire nested amplicon-rescue multiplex PCR (arm-PCR) platform was used to amplify TCR alpha and beta CDR3 regions from RNA. The input for one-step reverse transcription and amplification was about 85-400 ng of either tissue mRNA or PBMC total RNA. Following bead purification, Illumina adapters were added by a secondary multiplex PCR, and the libraries were gel-purified between 200 and 400 bp. The libraries contained internal 6-nucleotide barcodes that were used for demultiplexing. The libraries were sequenced on an Illumina MiSeq using 2x220 or 2x250 nucleotide paired-end reads. From the authors' description of their analysis: Paired reads were merged using FLASH 1.2.11 and were aligned to the GRCh37 human genome using BWA-MEM, after which TRA and TRB reads were extracted. For V and J assignment, an IMGT-derived reference of cassette sequences and CDR3 motifs that included pseudogenes was used. Three-frame translation of reads was performed, and productive CDR3s were defined as those with a C...FGXG motif and no stop codons. Clonotypes were defined as unique combinations of V-J cassette pair and CDR3 amino acid sequence. Filtering of reads was based on Hamming distance, with the threshold set by the sequence error rate of each sample in mapped regions. TCRdb passed the public sequencing reads through fastp at Q25 and MiXCR, retaining productive beta sequences. Records with the same CDR3 protein are collapsed into one entry carrying the most frequent genes and DNA. None of the V and J calls come from the authors' own analysis; TCRdb made them. For this sample there are about 130,000 distinct CDR3 sequences; around 23% appear just once. The ten top clones hold 15% of the sample.

The TCR originated in a human donor with low-grade glioma or glioblastoma, undergoing nonglioma brain surgery, or in good health (not recorded which). Sample: glioma tissue, nonneoplastic brain tissue, or PBMCs (not recorded which).

The CDR3: CSAPEGVQSNQPQHF. The DNA sequence is TGCAGTGCCCCCGAGGGGGTACAAAGCAATCAGCCCCAGCATTTT. This chain is built from TRBV20-1 and TRBJ1-5; the D gene is perhaps TRBD1, from 6 matching bases. CDR1 and CDR2 (DFQATT, SNEGSKA) derive from the germline V gene (reference sequence). Between the V and J ends, shortened by 6 bases and 1 base respectively, the junction contains 16 bases. The CDR3 runs 15 amino acids, cysteine and phenylalanine included. Just CDR3 DNA is preserved here, 45 bases in frame from base 1.